These T cell receptor beta chains were read from a single sample in a study of blood T cells in healthy people across ages. TCRdb fed the 5' RACE reads into MiXCR, producing one record per CDR3 protein. The table includes over a million distinct CDR3 sequences, 55% to 75% detected once. Specimen: blood. Receptors were obtained from a man aged 18 to 29 in good health. The CDR3 runs from the conserved cysteine through the conserved F or W. Each record gives: J gene, V gene, clone size, D gene, CDR3 length, CDR3 DNA, CDR3 protein. The D gene is left open where the match is weak. Expanded clones are given a class, and other clones once, few, many or no size at all.

TRBJ2-4 | TRBV7-9 | - | - | 12 | TGTGCCAGCAGCGCCCCCAAAAACATTCAGTACTTC | CASSAPKNIQYF
TRBJ2-1 | TRBV7-2 | few | - | 15 | TGTGCCAGCAGCTTAGTAGTCGGGATGAACAATGAGCAGTTCTTC | CASSLVVGMNNEQFF
TRBJ2-1 | TRBV20-1 | - | TRBD2 | 16 | TGCAGTGCTAGAGGGGCCCCCCTAGCGGACTACAATGAGCAGTTCTTC | CSARGAPLADYNEQFF
TRBJ2-1 | TRBV5-1 | - | TRBD1 | 16 | TGCGCCAGCAGCTCGAGACAGGGCAACTCCTACAATGAGCAGTTCTTC | CASSSRQGNSYNEQFF
TRBJ1-1 | TRBV20-1 | few | - | 14 | TGCAGTGCCTATATGAGTTTTGAGAGCACTGAAGCTTTCTTT | CSAYMSFESTEAFF
TRBJ2-4 | TRBV4-1 | few | - | 18 | TGCGCCAGCAGCCGACGTTGGTTCGTTGGAGGGGACGAAAACGTTCAGTACTTC | CASSRRWFVGGDENVQYF
TRBJ2-1 | TRBV27 | - | - | 15 | TGTGCCAGCAGTTTATATACAGGGACCGGGAATGAGCAGTTCTTC | CASSLYTGTGNEQFF
TRBJ1-6 | TRBV15 | - | - | 15 | TGTGCCACCAGCAGAGACAGGGGCGGTAATTCACCCCTCCACTTT | CATSRDRGGNSPLHF
TRBJ2-7 | TRBV28 | - | TRBD1 | 13 | TGTGCCAGTGACAGGGGGTCAAGGAGGGAGCAGTACTTC | CASDRGSRREQYF
TRBJ2-7 | TRBV13 | - | TRBD2 | 15 | TGTGCCAGCAGCTTAAGGACTAGCGGGAGGTGCGAGCAGTACTTC | CASSLRTSGRCEQYF
TRBJ2-7 | TRBV25-1 | few | - | 13 | TGTGCCAGCAGTGAAAAACCCCGGAACGAGCAGTACTTC | CASSEKPRNEQYF
TRBJ1-2 | TRBV7-9 | - | - | 16 | TGTGCCAGCAGCTTAGGAGGGACCATGGCTAACTATGGCTACACCTTC | CASSLGGTMANYGYTF
TRBJ1-1 | TRBV27 | - | TRBD1 | 15 | TGTGCCAGCAGCCGACCCAAGACAGGGGGAGGAGAAGCTTTCTTT | CASSRPKTGGGEAFF
TRBJ2-6 | TRBV20-1 | few | - | 16 | TGCAGTGCTTCCCGGACAGACGTCTCTGGGGCCAACGTCCTGACTTTC | CSASRTDVSGANVLTF
TRBJ1-2 | TRBV20-1 | few | - | 14 | TGCAGTGCTAGCGACAATGGGGTAGGCTATGGCTACACCTTC | CSASDNGVGYGYTF
TRBJ2-5 | TRBV20-1 | few | - | 12 | TGCAGTGCTACGACAGGAGGGGAGACCCAGTACTTC | CSATTGGETQYF
TRBJ2-3 | TRBV9 | - | - | 14 | TGTGCCAGCAGCGCCGTAACGGCCGGAGGTACGCAGTATTTT | CASSAVTAGGTQYF
TRBJ2-7 | TRBV20-1 | - | - | 16 | TGCAGTGCTAGCCTCCCGGGACCTAGAGCCTACTACGAGCAGTACTTC | CSASLPGPRAYYEQYF
TRBJ1-2 | TRBV27 | - | - | 15 | TGTGCCAGCAGTACAGCCCTGGGTGGTAACTATGGCTACACCTTC | CASSTALGGNYGYTF
TRBJ2-7 | TRBV24-1 | - | - | 14 | TGTGCCACCAGGTCCGGGACGGGGCTGAACGAGCAGTACTTC | CATRSGTGLNEQYF
TRBJ2-7 | TRBV6-5 | - | - | 15 | TGTGCCAGCAGTTACTCCGGAGGGCCTACTTACGAGCAGTACTTC | CASSYSGGPTYEQYF
TRBJ1-1 | TRBV6-4 | - | - | 13 | TGTGCCAGCAGTGACTCGCAGAACACTGAAGCTTTCTTT | CASSDSQNTEAFF